A selection of T cell receptor beta chains follows, all from one sample in a study of response to subunit inactivated influenza vaccine. In TCRdb, the RT-PCR reads were re-called with MiXCR into one record per CDR3 protein. The top ten clones hold 10% of a sample with 800,000 to 1,000,000 distinct CDR3 sequences, 21% of them seen once. This specimen consisted of PBMCs from blood, obtained more than 4 days after vaccination. The receptors come from a man aged 45-65 years who received an inactivated influenza vaccine. The CDR3 runs from the conserved cysteine through the conserved F or W. A D gene is named only where the DNA matches it firmly. A clone size is listed for some rows: how often the clone was seen (once, few, many), or a class if it is expanded.

TRBJ1-1 TRBV12-3/TRBV12-4 - few CASRSRDTEAFF TGTGCCAGCAGGTCTAGGGACACTGAAGCTTTCTTT
TRBJ2-1 TRBV6-2/TRBV6-3 TRBD2 few CASSLTSGGAYNEQFF TGTGCCAGCAGTTTGACTAGCGGGGGGGCCTACAATGAGCAGTTCTTC
TRBJ2-3 TRBV29-1 - - CSVLRDTDTQYF TGCAGCGTCCTCAGGGATACAGATACGCAGTATTTT
TRBJ2-5 TRBV14 TRBD2 - CASSQGLAGAETQYF TGTGCCAGCAGCCAAGGACTAGCGGGGGCAGAGACCCAGTACTTC
TRBJ2-5 TRBV12-3/TRBV12-4 TRBD2 few CASSLPGGPETQYF TGTGCCAGCAGTTTACCGGGAGGGCCAGAGACCCAGTACTTC
TRBJ2-1 TRBV12-3/TRBV12-4 TRBD2 many CASIETSGRDGEQFF TGTGCCAGCATCGAGACTAGCGGGAGGGATGGTGAGCAGTTCTTC
TRBJ2-1 TRBV9 - - CASSVGGLTREQFF TGTGCCAGCAGCGTAGGGGGGTTAACCCGGGAGCAGTTCTTC
TRBJ2-2 TRBV5-5 - - CASSPRGAANTGELFF TGTGCCAGCAGCCCCCGGGGGGCCGCGAACACCGGGGAGCTGTTTTTT
TRBJ2-2 TRBV28 - many CASNPGPNTGELFF TGTGCCAGCAACCCAGGACCGAACACCGGGGAGCTGTTTTTT
TRBJ2-3 TRBV4-3 TRBD2 many CASSQAPSGSTDTQYF TGCGCCAGCAGCCAAGCACCTAGCGGTAGCACAGATACGCAGTATTTT
TRBJ2-2 TRBV15 - - CATMTENTGELFF TGTGCCACCATGACGGAGAACACCGGGGAGCTGTTTTTT
TRBJ1-5 TRBV7-2 - few CASSSWDNQPQHF TGTGCCAGCAGCTCCTGGGACAATCAGCCCCAGCATTTT
TRBJ2-1 TRBV29-1 - few CSVRASNQYNEQFF TGCAGCGTAAGGGCCTCAAACCAGTACAATGAGCAGTTCTTC
TRBJ2-1 TRBV29-1 - few CSVDLLPDEQFF TGCAGCGTCGACCTACTCCCCGATGAGCAGTTCTTC
TRBJ2-3 TRBV7-2 TRBD2 many CASSTGTSGDTDTQYF TGTGCCAGCAGCACGGGGACTAGCGGGGACACAGATACGCAGTATTTT
TRBJ2-1 TRBV29-1 - many CSVEDPGLASYNEQFF TGCAGCGTTGAAGATCCTGGCCTAGCCTCCTACAATGAGCAGTTCTTC
TRBJ1-2 TRBV11-2 TRBD1 - CASSVQGVKGYGYTF TGTGCCAGCAGCGTACAGGGGGTAAAGGGCTATGGCTACACCTTC
TRBJ2-3 TRBV7-3 TRBD1 many CASSPTGGTDTQYF TGTGCCAGCAGCCCGACAGGGGGCACAGATACGCAGTATTTT
TRBJ2-7 TRBV7-2 TRBD1 - CASSSRIGGRYEQYF TGTGCCAGCAGCTCGAGGATAGGGGGCCGGTACGAGCAGTACTTC
TRBJ2-3 TRBV10-3 - - CAISESVLDTQYF TGTGCCATCAGTGAGTCAGTGTTAGATACGCAGTATTTT
TRBJ2-7 TRBV6-1 - few CASNPGIGGYEQYF TGTGCCAGCAACCCCGGGATAGGGGGCTACGAGCAGTACTTC
TRBJ2-4 TRBV9 TRBD1 - CASSAGTGEAKNIQYF TGTGCCAGCAGCGCCGGGACAGGGGAAGCCAAAAACATTCAGTACTTC
TRBJ2-7 TRBV7-9 - - CASTEVGTHEQYF TGTGCCAGCACAGAAGTGGGGACCCACGAGCAGTACTTC